This T cell receptor (beta chain) emerged from a study of cytomegalovirus exposure and HLA in healthy donors. PCR involved 60 Vbeta and 13 Jbeta primers. Here immunoSEQ multiplex PCR was the method, and the copy in TCRdb shows in-frame clones only, minus some. There are 270,000 or so clones in the sample; 80% to 90% occur only once, and about 4% lies in the top ten. This clone has just one count. Germline trimming cut 6 bases from V and 3 bases from J; bases unmatched to any gene: 3. Germline loops: CDR1 MNHEY, CDR2 SMNVEV (reference sequence). CDR3 length equals 13 residues. This receptor was identified in a man aged 40-49 years in good health and CMV-seropositive. The chain couples TRBV27 to TRBJ2-7; TRBD1 matches 9 bases. The material sequenced was PBMCs. The DNA of the CDR3 is TGTGCCAGCAGGGACAGGGGACTCTACGAGCAGTACTTC. This translates into CASRDRGLYEQYF.